This entry is about one TCR beta chain. These data originate in a study of blood T cell repertoires in COVID-19. Libraries were prepared by immunoSEQ multiplex PCR; TCRdb keeps only in-frame clonotypes and omits some of them. Of fewer than 110,000 clones listed, approximately 92% are singletons. Germline V gene lookup returns CDR1 SGHAT and CDR2 FQNNGV. CDR3 size: 15 residues. V was cut by 5 bases and J by 1 base, with 14 bases left in between. The sequenced material came from peripheral blood. The rearrangement links TRBV11-2 to TRBJ2-5; tentative D call: TRBD2 (5 bases). This receptor was taken from a man in his fifties or sixties with active COVID-19. The CDR3 DNA follows: TGTGCCAGCAGCCCCTCTCCGGGAATCCAAGAGACCCAGTACTTC. It translates to CASSPSPGIQETQYF.